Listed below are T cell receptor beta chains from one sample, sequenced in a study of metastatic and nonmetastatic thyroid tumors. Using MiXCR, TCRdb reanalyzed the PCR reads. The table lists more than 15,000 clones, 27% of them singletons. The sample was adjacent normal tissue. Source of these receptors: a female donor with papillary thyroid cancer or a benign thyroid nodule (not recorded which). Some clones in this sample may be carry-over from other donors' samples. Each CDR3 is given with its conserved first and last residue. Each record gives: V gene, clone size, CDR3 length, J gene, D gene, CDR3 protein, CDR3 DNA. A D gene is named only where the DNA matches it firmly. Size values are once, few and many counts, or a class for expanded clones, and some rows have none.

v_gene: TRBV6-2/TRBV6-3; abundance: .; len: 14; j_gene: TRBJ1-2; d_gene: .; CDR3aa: CASSGGGGRYGYTF; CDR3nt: TGTGCCAGCAGCGGGGGGGGCGGACGCTATGGCTACACCTTC
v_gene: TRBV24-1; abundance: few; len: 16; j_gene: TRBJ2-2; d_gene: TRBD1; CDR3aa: CATSETRQGSTGELFF; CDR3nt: TGTGCCACCAGTGAAACCCGACAGGGATCCACCGGGGAGCTGTTTTTT
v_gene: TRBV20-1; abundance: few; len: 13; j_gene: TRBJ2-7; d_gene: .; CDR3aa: CSAYRSRGYEQYF; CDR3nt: TGCAGTGCTTACAGGTCAAGGGGATACGAGCAGTACTTC
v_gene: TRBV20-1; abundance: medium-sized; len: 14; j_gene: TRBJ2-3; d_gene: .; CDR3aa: CSARDVLRGDTQYF; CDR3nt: TGCAGTGCTAGAGATGTCTTACGTGGGGATACGCAGTATTTT
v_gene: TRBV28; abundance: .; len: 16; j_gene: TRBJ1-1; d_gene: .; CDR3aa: CASSRVLAVVRSEAFF; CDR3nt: TGTGCCAGCAGCAGAGTCCTGGCGGTAGTCAGGTCTGAAGCTTTCTTT
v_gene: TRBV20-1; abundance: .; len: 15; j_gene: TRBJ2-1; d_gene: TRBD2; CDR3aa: CSFIRIAGLYNEQFF; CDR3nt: TGCAGTTTTATCCGGATAGCGGGACTGTACAATGAGCAGTTCTTC
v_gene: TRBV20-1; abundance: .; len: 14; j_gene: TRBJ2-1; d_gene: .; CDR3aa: CSARDAKAGNEQFF; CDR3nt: TGCAGTGCTAGAGATGCCAAGGCGGGTAATGAGCAGTTCTTC
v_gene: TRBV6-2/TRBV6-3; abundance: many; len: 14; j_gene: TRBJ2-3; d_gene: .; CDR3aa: CASSYSMSSDTQYF; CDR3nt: TGTGCCAGCAGTTACTCGATGTCGTCGGATACGCAGTATTTT
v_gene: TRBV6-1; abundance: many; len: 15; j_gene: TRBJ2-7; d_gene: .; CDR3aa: CASSESRTSPYEQYF; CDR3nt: TGTGCCAGCAGTGAATCTAGGACTTCACCCTACGAGCAGTACTTC
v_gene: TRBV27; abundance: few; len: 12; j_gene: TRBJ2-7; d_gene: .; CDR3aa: CASRDASYEQYF; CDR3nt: TGTGCCAGCAGGGACGCCTCCTACGAGCAGTACTTC
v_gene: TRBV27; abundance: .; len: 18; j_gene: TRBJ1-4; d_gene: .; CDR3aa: CASNPFSLGRDSNEKLFF; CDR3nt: TGTGCCAGCAATCCTTTTTCTTTGGGGAGGGACTCTAATGAAAAACTGTTTTTT
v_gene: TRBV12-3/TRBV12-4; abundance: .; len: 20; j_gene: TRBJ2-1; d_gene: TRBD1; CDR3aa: CASSLGLRGSRTGDINEQFF; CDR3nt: TGTGCCAGCAGTTTGGGCCTCAGGGGTTCCCGGACAGGGGACATCAATGAGCAGTTCTTC
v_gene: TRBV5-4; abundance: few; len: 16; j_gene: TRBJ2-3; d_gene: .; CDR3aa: CASSFWQLGAVDTQYF; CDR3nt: TGTGCCAGCAGCTTTTGGCAGCTGGGGGCGGTAGATACGCAGTATTTT
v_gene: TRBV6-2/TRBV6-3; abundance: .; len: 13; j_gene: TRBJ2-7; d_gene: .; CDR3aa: CASSYGQPVEQYF; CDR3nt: TGTGCCAGCAGTTATGGACAGCCGGTCGAGCAGTACTTC
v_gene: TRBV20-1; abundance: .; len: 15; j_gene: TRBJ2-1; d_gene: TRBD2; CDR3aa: CSARDVREGSNEQFF; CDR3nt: TGCAGTGCTAGAGATGTCCGGGAGGGCAGCAATGAGCAGTTCTTC
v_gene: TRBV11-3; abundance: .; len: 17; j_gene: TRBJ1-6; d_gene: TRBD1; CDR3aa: CASSSGQGNSYNSPLHF; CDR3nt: TGTGCCAGCAGCTCGGGACAGGGGAACTCCTATAATTCACCCCTCCACTTT
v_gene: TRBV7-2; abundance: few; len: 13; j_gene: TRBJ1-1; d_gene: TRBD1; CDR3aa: CASSSGTGGSAFF; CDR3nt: TGTGCCAGCAGCTCCGGAACAGGGGGCTCAGCTTTCTTT
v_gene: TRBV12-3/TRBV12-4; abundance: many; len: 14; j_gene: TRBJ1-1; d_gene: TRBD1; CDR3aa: CASSARTGVTEAFF; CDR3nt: TGTGCCAGCAGTGCCCGGACAGGGGTTACTGAAGCTTTCTTT
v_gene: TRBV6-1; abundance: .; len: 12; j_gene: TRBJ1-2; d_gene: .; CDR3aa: CASSRSGHGYTF; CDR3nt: TGTGCCAGCAGTCGGTCAGGGCATGGCTACACCTTC
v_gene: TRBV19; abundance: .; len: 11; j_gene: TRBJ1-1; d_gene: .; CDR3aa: CASTRNTEAFF; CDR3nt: TGTGCCAGTACAAGGAACACTGAAGCTTTCTTT
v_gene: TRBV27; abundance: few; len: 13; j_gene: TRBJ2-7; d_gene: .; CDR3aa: CASSLNPSYEQYF; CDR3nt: TGTGCCAGCAGCTTGAATCCCTCCTACGAGCAGTACTTC
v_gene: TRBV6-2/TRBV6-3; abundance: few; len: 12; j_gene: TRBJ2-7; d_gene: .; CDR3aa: CASSWNREEQYF; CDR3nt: TGTGCCAGCAGTTGGAATAGAGAGGAGCAGTACTTC
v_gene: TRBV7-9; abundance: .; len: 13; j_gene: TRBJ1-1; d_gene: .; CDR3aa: CASSLMGGTEAFF; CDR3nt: TGTGCCAGCAGCTTAATGGGAGGTACTGAAGCTTTCTTT
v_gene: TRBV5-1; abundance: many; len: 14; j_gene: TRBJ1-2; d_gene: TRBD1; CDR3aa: CASSSGQGLGGYTF; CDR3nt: TGCGCCAGCAGCTCGGGACAGGGTTTAGGTGGCTACACCTTC
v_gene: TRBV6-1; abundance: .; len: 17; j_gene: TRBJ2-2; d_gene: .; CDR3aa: CASSEGRVNYRTGELFF; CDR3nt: TGTGCCAGCAGTGAGGGCAGGGTTAATTATAGGACCGGGGAGCTGTTTTTT
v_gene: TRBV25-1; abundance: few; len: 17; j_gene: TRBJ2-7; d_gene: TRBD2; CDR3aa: CASSEGPSGRASYEQYF; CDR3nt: TGTGCCAGCAGTGAGGGGCCTAGCGGGAGGGCCAGCTACGAGCAGTACTTC
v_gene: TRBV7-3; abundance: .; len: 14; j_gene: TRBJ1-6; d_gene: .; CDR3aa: CASSQMGENSPLHF; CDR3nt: TGTGCCAGCAGCCAAATGGGGGAAAATTCACCCCTCCACTTT
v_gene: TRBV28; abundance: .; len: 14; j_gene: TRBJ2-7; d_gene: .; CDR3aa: CASSFEGFSYEQYF; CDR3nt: TGTGCCAGCAGTTTTGAGGGGTTTTCCTACGAGCAGTACTTC
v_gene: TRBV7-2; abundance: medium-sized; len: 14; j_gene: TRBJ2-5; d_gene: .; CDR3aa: CASSLAEFQETQYF; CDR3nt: TGTGCCAGCAGCTTAGCCGAGTTCCAAGAGACCCAGTACTTC
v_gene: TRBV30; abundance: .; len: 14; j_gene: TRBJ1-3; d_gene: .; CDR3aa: CAWRRGSSGNTIYF; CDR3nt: TGTGCCTGGAGGAGAGGAAGCTCTGGAAACACCATATATTTT
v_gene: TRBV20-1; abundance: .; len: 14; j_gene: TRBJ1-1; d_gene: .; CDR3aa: CSARSGRVNTEAFF; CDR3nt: TGCAGTGCTAGGTCCGGCAGGGTGAACACTGAAGCTTTCTTT
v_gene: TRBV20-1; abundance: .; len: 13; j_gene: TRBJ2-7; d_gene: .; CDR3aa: CSAPGTDNYEQYF; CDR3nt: TGCAGTGCCCCAGGGACGGACAACTACGAGCAGTACTTC
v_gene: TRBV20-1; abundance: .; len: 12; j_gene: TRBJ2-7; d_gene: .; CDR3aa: CSASDIGTWQYF; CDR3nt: TGCAGTGCTAGCGATATCGGGACGTGGCAGTACTTC
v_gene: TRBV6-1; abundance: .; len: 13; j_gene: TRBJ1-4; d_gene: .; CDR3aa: CASSGWTNEKLFF; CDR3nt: TGTGCCAGCAGTGGATGGACTAATGAAAAACTGTTTTTT
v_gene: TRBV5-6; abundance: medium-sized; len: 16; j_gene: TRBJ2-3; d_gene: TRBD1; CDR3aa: CASSLFRDRNTDTQYF; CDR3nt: TGTGCCAGCAGCTTGTTCCGGGACAGAAACACAGATACGCAGTATTTT
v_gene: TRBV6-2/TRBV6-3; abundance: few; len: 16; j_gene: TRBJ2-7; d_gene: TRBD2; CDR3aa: CASSLTSGGLYGEQYF; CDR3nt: TGTGCCAGCAGTCTTACTAGCGGAGGTCTATACGGGGAGCAGTACTTC
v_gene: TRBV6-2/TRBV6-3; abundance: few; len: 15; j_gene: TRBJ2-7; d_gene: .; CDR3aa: CASSYSPGYPYEQYF; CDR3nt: TGTGCCAGCAGTTACTCGCCGGGATATCCCTACGAGCAGTACTTC
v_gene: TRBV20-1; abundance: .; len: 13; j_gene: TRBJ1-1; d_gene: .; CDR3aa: CSARGKTIREAFF; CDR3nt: TGCAGTGCTAGAGGCAAGACGATCCGTGAAGCTTTCTTT
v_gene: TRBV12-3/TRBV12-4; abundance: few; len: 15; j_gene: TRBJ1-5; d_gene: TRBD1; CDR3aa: CASSLRTGRNQPQHF; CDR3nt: TGTGCCAGCAGTTTGCGGACAGGGCGGAATCAGCCCCAGCATTTT
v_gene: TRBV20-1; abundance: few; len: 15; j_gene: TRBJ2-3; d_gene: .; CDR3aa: CSAPQSGTYTDTQYF; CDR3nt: TGCAGTGCTCCACAAAGCGGGACATACACAGATACGCAGTATTTT
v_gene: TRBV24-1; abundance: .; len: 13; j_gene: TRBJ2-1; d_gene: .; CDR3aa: CATSGYRADEQFF; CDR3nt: TGTGCCACCAGTGGGTACAGGGCTGACGAGCAGTTCTTC
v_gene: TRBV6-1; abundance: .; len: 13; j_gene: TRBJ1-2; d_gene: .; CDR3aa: CASRTGFNYGYTF; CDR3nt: TGTGCCAGCAGGACAGGATTTAACTATGGCTACACCTTC
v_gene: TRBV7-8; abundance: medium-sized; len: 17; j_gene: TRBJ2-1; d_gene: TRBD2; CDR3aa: CASSLSGGGPPYNEQFF; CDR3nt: TGTGCCAGCAGCTTAAGTGGCGGGGGGCCCCCCTACAATGAGCAGTTCTTC
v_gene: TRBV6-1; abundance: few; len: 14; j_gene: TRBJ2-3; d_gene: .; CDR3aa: CASSDRGGRDTQYF; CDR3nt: TGTGCCAGCAGTGACAGGGGAGGGAGAGATACGCAGTATTTT
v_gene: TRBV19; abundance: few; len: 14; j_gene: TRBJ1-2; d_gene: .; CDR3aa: CASKEGPSNYGYTF; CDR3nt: TGTGCCAGTAAGGAGGGCCCATCTAACTATGGCTACACCTTC
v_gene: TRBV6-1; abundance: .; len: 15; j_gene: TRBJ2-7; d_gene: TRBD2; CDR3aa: CASSWIAGGGYEQYF; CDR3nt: TGTGCCAGCAGTTGGATAGCGGGAGGGGGCTACGAGCAGTACTTC
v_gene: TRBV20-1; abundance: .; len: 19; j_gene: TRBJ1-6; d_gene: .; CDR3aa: CSAKTRYIGSQRNNSPLHF; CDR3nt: TGCAGTGCTAAAACGCGGTACATAGGGTCACAACGAAATAATTCACCCCTCCACTTT
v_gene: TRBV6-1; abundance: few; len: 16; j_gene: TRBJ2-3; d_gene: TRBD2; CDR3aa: CASRRAGGMSTDTQYF; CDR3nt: TGTGCCAGCAGACGAGCGGGAGGGATGAGCACAGATACGCAGTATTTT
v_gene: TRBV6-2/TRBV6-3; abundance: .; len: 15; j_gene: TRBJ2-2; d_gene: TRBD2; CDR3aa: CASRLAGANTGELFF; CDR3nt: TGTGCCAGCAGACTAGCGGGAGCGAACACCGGGGAGCTGTTTTTT
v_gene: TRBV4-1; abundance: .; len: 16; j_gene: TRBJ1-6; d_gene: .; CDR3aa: CASSQDKGQRSTPLHF; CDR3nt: TGCGCCAGCAGCCAAGATAAAGGCCAGAGGAGTACGCCCCTCCACTTT
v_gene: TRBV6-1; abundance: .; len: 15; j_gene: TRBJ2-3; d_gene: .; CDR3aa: CASSGLLQSTDTQYF; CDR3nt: TGTGCCAGCAGTGGCCTCTTACAGAGCACAGATACGCAGTATTTT
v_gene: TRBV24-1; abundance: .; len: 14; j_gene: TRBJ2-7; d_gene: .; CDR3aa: CATSDNGQRYEQYF; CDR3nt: TGTGCCACCAGTGACAACGGACAACGCTACGAGCAGTACTTC
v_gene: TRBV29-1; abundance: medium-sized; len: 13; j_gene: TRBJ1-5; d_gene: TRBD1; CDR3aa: CSVVDREDQPQHF; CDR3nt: TGCAGCGTAGTTGACAGGGAGGATCAGCCCCAGCATTTT
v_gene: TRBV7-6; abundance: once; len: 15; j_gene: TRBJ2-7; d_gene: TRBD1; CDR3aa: CASSLGQGASIEQYF; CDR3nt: TGTGCCAGCAGCTTGGGACAGGGGGCATCGATCGAGCAGTACTTC
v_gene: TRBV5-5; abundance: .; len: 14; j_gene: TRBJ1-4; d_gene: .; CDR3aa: CASSFGRRYEKLFF; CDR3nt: TGTGCCAGCAGCTTCGGGAGGCGATATGAAAAACTGTTTTTT